This T cell receptor (beta chain) came from a study of T cells in Graves' hyperthyroidism and ophthalmopathy (dated by TCRdb to between 2018 and 2020). About the investigation overall: Peripheral blood samples were taken at the time of initial diagnosis, prior to any treatment. Prospective prediction of ophthalmopathy was tested in an independent validation cohort consisting of 18 to 20 hyperthyroidism patients and approximately 16 patients who later progressed to ophthalmopathy. To identify distinguishing TCR V-J signatures, a discovery cohort of some 99 patients was used, comprising 40 to 45 with Graves' ophthalmopathy and 57 with stable Graves' hyperthyroidism. In addition, the study compared T-cell repertoires in thyroid tissue and in blood from roughly 6 Graves' hyperthyroidism patients. After blood sampling, hyperthyroidism patients were treated with methimazole at a starting dose of 30 mg daily, and ophthalmopathy patients were treated with high-dose intravenous methylprednisolone. The roughly 91 discovery patients were randomly divided into training and test sets at a 7:3 ratio. The paper describes TCR Vbeta CDR3 sequencing of more than 120 peripheral blood samples, made up of some 42 ophthalmopathy patients, over 70 hyperthyroidism patients and roughly 17 progressor patients.

A patient counted as having stable Graves' hyperthyroidism if no progression to ophthalmopathy occurred over 18 months of follow-up. Hyperthyroidism patients were newly diagnosed, had a disease duration of under 2 months, and were aged 18 to 65 years. Patients with uncontrolled infections, other autoimmune diseases, pregnancy or lactation were excluded. Diagnoses relied on clinical symptoms, serum thyroxine and TRAb, thyroid ultrasound and orbital computed tomography. Ficoll-Paque density gradient centrifugation was used to isolate PBMCs from around 10 ml of fresh peripheral blood. Total RNA was extracted with Trizol reagent, and quality was checked on an Agilent 2100 Bioanalyzer. What the work shows at the level of the full study, not this receptor alone: In validation, progression to ophthalmopathy was predicted by the model with approximately 67% sensitivity and 72% to 85% specificity, a median of about 6.8 months before onset. Blood samples also contained most of the expanded thyroid clonotypes (frequency above 0.001), which suggests that blood repertoires may reflect thyroid immune responses. Sample size was not statistically predetermined, and blinding of investigators to group allocation was not performed. A model built on a 13 V-J signature distinguished ophthalmopathy from stable hyperthyroidism, reaching about 89% sensitivity and approximately 81% specificity in cross-validation and 80%/75% in testing.

The TCR beta CDR3 regions were amplified from RNA transcripts. A first-round RT-PCR of the TCR CDR3 used the HTBI primer set with the Qiagen OneStep RT-PCR kit. A second multiplex PCR round built the libraries, followed by size selection and purification. Libraries were sequenced paired-end with 100 bp reads on an Illumina HiSeq2000. The original methods were these. SOAPnuke was used to process the raw data, throwing out any read that contained adapters or uncalled bases, had a mean Phred below 15, or lacked an exact constant-primer or identifier match. High-quality paired reads were merged with COPE v1.2.5, and unique nucleotide sequences were defined as clonotypes. MiTCR v1.1 was used to align clonotypes to the IMGT TRBV, TRBD and TRBJ reference segments. Analysis was restricted to V-J combinations with a frequency above 0.0001, which covered about 99% of repertoires. The TCS score was defined as F50 (clonal expansion) divided by E x V (chaos), with BLOSUM62-based TCRdist calculated between CDR3 peptides within each V-J. Welch's t-statistics and random forest reduced roughly 540 V-J features to 13, which were used in a naive Bayes classifier (R e1071). Through fastp at Q25 and MiXCR, TCRdb rebuilt clones from the public reads, retaining in-frame beta chains. Each entry merges the rows of one CDR3 protein and shows their most common DNA and genes. TCRdb's processing, not the authors', yielded these V and J calls. The sample has around 690,000 distinct CDR3 sequences on record, 15% to 20% of them singletons. The ten most abundant clones make up roughly a sixth of the sample.

Comments on this clonotype: The target of this receptor is not known. Base qualities are missing; no much larger clone stands one base away.

The receptor's source is a man aged 50 or older with Graves' hyperthyroidism. Material for sequencing was blood.

For the CDR3, the sequence is CASSRATYEQYF. In nucleotide form, the sequence is TGTGCCAGCAGCCGGGCCACCTACGAGCAGTACTTC. The chain couples TRBV3-1 to TRBJ2-7, with the D gene not confidently named. Taken from cysteine to phenylalanine, the CDR3 has 12 residues. Only the CDR3 region is kept as DNA, spanning 36 bases read in frame from base 1. V is clipped by 4 bases and J by 2 bases, and the sequence between their germline boundaries is 6 bases long. CDR1 LGHDT and CDR2 YNNKEL were looked up in the germline V gene (reference sequence).